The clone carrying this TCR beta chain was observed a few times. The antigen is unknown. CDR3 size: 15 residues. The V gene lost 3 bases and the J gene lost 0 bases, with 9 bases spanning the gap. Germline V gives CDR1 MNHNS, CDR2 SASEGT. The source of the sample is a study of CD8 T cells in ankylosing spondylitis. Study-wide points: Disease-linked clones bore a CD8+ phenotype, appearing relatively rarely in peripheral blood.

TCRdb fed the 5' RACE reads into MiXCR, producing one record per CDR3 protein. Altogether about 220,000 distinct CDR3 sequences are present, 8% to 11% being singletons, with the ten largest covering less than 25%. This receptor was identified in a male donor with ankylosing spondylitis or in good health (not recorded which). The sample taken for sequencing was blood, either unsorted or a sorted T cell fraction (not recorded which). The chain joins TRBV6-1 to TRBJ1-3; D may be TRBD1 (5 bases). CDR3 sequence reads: CASSEGLNSGNTIYF. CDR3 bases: TGTGCCAGCAGTGAGGGACTGAACTCTGGAAACACCATATATTTT.